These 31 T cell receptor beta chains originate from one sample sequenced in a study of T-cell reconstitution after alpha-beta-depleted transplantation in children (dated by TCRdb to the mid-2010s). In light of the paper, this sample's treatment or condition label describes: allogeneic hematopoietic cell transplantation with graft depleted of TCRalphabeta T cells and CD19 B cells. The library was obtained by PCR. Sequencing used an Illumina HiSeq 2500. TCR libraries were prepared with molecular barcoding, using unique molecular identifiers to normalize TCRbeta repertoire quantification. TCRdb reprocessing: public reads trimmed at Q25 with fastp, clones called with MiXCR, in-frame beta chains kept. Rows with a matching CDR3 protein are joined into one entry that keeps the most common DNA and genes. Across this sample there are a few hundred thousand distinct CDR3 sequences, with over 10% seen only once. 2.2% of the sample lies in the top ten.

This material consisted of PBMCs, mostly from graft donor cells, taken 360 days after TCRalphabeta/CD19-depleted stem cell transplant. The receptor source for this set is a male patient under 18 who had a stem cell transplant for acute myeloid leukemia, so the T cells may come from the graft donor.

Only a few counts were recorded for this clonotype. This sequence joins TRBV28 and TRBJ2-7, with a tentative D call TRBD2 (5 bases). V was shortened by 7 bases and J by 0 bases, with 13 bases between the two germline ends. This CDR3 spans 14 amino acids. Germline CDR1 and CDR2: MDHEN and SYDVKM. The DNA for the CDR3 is TGTGCCAGCAATTTGAGCGGTCTCTCCTACGAGCAGTACTTC. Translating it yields CASNLSGLSYEQYF. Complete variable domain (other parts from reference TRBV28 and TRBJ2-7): DVKVTQSSRYLVKRTGEKVFLECVQDMDHENMFWYRQDPGLGLRLIYFSYDVKMKEKGDIPEGYSVSREKKERFSLILESASTNQTSMYLCASNLSGLSYEQYFGPGTRLTVT.

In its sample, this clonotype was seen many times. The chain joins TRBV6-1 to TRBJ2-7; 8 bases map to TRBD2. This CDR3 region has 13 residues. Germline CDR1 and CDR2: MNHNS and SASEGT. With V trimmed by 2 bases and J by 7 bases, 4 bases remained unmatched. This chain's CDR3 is CASSEWIAGEQYF. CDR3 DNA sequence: TGTGCCAGCAGTGAATGGATAGCGGGAGAGCAGTACTTC.

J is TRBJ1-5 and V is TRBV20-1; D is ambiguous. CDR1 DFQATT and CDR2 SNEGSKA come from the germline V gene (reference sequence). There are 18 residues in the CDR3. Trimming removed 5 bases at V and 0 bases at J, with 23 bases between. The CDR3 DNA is TGCAGTGCTTCCCCGACGTTTCTAACCCTGAATAGCAATCAGCCCCAGCATTTT. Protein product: CSASPTFLTLNSNQPQHF.

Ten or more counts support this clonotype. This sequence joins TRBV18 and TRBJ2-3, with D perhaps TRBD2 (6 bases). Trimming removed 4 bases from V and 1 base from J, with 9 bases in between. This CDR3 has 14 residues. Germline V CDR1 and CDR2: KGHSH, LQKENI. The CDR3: CASSLGTGTDTQYF. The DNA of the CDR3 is TGTGCCAGCTCACTGGGGACTGGCACAGATACGCAGTATTTT. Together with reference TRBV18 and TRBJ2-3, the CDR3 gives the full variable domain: NAGVMQNPRHLVRRRGQEARLRCSPMKGHSHVYWYRQLPEEGLKFMVYLQKENIIDESGMPKERFSAEFPKEGPSILRIQQVVRGDSAAYFCASSLGTGTDTQYFGPGTRLTVL.

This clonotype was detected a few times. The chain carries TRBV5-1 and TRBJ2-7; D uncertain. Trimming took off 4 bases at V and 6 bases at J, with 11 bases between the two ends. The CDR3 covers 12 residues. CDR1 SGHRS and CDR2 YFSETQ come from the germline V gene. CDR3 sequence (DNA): TGCGCCAGCAGCCCCGGATTGTCCGAGCAGTACTTC. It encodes CASSPGLSEQYF.

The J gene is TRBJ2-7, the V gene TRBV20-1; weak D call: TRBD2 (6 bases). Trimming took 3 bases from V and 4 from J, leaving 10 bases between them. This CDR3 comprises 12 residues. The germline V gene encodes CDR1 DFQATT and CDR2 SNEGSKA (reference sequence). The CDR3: CSASGSWYEQYF. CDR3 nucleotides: TGCAGTGCTAGCGGGAGCTGGTACGAGCAGTACTTC.

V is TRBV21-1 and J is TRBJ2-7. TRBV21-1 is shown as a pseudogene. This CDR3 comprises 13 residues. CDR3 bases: TGTGCCAGCAGCAGGTCTTTCCTGTACGAGCAGTACTTC. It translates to CASSRSFLYEQYF.

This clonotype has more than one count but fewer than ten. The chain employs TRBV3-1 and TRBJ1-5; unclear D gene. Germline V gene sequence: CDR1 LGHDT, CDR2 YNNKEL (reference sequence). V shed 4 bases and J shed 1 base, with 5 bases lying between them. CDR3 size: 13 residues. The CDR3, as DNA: TGTGCCAGCAGCCGTGGAAGCAATCAGCCCCAGCATTTT. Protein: CASSRGSNQPQHF.

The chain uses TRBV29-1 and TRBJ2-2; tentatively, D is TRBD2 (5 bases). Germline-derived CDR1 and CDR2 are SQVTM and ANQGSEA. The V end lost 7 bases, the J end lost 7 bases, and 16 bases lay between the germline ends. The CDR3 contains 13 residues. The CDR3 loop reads CSASGVPGGELFF. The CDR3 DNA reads TGCAGCGCTTCCGGGGTTCCCGGCGGGGAGCTGTTTTTT.

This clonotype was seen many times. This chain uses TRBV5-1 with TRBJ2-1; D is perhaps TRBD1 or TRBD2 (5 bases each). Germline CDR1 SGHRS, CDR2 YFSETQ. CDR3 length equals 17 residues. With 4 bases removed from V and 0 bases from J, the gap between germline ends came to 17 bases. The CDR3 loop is CASSPGTRLSSYNEQFF. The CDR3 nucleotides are TGCGCCAGCAGCCCAGGGACCCGCCTTAGCTCCTACAATGAGCAGTTCTTC.

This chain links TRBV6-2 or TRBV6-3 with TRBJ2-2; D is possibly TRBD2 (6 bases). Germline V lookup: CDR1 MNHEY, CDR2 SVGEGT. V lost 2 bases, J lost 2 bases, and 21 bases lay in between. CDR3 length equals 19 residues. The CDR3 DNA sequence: TGTGCCAGCAGTTACAATGTTCTTTCGGGGACTCCTAACACCGGGGAGCTGTTTTTT. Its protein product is CASSYNVLSGTPNTGELFF.

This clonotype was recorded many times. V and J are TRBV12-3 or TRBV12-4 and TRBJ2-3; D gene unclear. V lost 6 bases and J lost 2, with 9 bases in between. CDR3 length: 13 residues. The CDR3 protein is CASRRDSTDTQYF. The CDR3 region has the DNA TGTGCCAGCAGACGCGATTCCACAGATACGCAGTATTTT.

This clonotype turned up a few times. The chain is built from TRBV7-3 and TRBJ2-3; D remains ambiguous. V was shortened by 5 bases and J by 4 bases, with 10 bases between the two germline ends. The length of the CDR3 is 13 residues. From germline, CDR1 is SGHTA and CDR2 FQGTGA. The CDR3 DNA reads TGTGCCAGCAGCCCTCTGGGCGCAGATACGCAGTATTTT. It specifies CASSPLGADTQYF.

CDR3 residues: CASSLLTSGSSDTQYF. The CDR3 DNA sequence: TGCGCCAGCAGCCTACTGACTAGCGGGAGCTCAGATACGCAGTATTTT. V is TRBV5-1 and J is TRBJ2-3, with 12 nucleotides matching TRBD2. The germline gives CDR1 SGHRS, CDR2 YFSETQ. Trimming took 4 bases from V and 4 from J; bases not matched to a gene: 7. The CDR3 has 16 residues.

The CDR3 DNA follows: TGCAGTGCTAGTGGAACTAGCGGGAGAGTATATACGCAGTATTTT. Translation: CSASGTSGRVYTQYF. J is TRBJ2-3 and V is TRBV20-1, with 11 bases fitting TRBD2. The CDR3 contains 15 residues. After removal of 3 bases from V and 7 bases from J, the junction contained 9 bases not matched to a gene. Germline V gene data show CDR1 as DFQATT and CDR2 as SNEGSKA (reference sequence).

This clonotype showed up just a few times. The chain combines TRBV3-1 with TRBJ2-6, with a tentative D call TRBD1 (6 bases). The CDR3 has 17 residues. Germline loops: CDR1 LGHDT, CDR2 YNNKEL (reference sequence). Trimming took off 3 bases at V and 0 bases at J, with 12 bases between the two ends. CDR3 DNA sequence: TGTGCCAGCAGCCAGTGGGACACTAACTCTGGGGCCAACGTCCTGACTTTC. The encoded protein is CASSQWDTNSGANVLTF.

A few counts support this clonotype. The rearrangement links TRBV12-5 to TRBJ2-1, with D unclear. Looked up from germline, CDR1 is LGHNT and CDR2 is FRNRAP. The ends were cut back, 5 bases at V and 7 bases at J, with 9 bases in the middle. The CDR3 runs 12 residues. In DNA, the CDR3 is TGTGCTAGTGGTGATTTAGCAAATGAGCAGTTCTTC. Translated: CASGDLANEQFF. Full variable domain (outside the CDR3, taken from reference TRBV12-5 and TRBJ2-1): DARVTQTPRHKVTEMGQEVTMRCQPILGHNTVFWYRQTMMQGLELLAYFRNRAPLDDSGMPKDRFSAEMPDATLATLKIQPSEPRDSAVYFCASGDLANEQFFGPGTRLTVL.

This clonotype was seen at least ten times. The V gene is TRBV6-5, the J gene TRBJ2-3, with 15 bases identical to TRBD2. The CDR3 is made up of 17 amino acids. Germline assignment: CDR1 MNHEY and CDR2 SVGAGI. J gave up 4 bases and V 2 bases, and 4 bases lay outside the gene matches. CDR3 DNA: TGTGCCAGCAGTTACCCCGGACTAGCGGGAGGGGCAGATACGCAGTATTTT. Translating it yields CASSYPGLAGGADTQYF.

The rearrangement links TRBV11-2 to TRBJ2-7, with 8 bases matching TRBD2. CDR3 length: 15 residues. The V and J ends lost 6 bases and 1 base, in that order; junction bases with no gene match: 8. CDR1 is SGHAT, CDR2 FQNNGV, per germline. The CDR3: CASSLIAGSSYEQYF. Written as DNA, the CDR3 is TGTGCCAGCAGTCTCATAGCGGGATCATCCTACGAGCAGTACTTC. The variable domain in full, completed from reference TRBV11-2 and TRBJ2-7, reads EAGVAQSPRYKIIEKRQSVAFWCNPISGHATLYWYQQILGQGPKLLIQFQNNGVVDDSQLPKDRFSAERLKGVDSTLKIQPAKLEDSAVYLCASSLIAGSSYEQYFGPGTRLTVT.

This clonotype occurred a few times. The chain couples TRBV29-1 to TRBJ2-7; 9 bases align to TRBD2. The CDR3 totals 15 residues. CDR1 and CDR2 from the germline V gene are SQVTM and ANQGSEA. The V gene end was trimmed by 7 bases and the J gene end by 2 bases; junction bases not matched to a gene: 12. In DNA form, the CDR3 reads TGCAGCGCGGGGGGTTCGACTAGCGGCCCCTACGAGCAGTACTTC. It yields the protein CSAGGSTSGPYEQYF.

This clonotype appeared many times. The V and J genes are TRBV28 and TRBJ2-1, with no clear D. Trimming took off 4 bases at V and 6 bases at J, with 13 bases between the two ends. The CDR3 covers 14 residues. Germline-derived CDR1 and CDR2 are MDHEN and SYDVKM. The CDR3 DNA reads TGTGCCAGCAGTTGGTCTGGCCTGCTCAATGAGCAGTTCTTC. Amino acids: CASSWSGLLNEQFF. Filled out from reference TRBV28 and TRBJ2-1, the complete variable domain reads DVKVTQSSRYLVKRTGEKVFLECVQDMDHENMFWYRQDPGLGLRLIYFSYDVKMKEKGDIPEGYSVSREKKERFSLILESASTNQTSMYLCASSWSGLLNEQFFGPGTRLTVL.

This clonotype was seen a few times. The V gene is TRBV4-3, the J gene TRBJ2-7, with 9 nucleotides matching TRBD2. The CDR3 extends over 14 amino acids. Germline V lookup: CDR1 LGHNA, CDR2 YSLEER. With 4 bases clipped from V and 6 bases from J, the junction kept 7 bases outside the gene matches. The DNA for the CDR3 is TGCGCCAGCAGCCTAGCGGGAGCCAGCTCCGAGCAGTACTTC. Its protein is CASSLAGASSEQYF.

CDR3 protein: CASSPWEGVRSYEQYF. The CDR3 bases are TGTGCCAGCAGCCCCTGGGAGGGGGTTAGATCCTACGAGCAGTACTTC. The chain is built from TRBV7-2 and TRBJ2-7, with a weak D call TRBD2 (7 bases). Per germline, CDR1 SGHTA and CDR2 FQGNSA. V shed 5 bases and J shed 1 base, with 18 bases lying between them. This CDR3 contains 16 residues.

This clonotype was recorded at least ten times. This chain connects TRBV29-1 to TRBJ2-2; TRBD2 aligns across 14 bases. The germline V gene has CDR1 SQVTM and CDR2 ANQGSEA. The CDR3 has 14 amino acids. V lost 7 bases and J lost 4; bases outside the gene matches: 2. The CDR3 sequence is CSAGLAGGTGELFF. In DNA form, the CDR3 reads TGCAGCGCAGGACTAGCGGGAGGCACCGGGGAGCTGTTTTTT.

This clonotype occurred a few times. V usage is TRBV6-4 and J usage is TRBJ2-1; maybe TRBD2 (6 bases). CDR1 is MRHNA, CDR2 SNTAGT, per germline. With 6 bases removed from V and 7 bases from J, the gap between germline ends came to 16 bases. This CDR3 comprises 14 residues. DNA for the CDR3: TGTGCCAGCAGCCGGGTAGCGGCGGCGAATGAGCAGTTCTTC. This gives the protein CASSRVAAANEQFF.

The CDR3 DNA follows: TGTGCCAGCAGCCCCAGGACAGGGTTCGATAGCAATCAGCCCCAGCATTTT. Its translation: CASSPRTGFDSNQPQHF. The genes are TRBV12-3 or TRBV12-4 and TRBJ1-5, with 8 nucleotides matching TRBD1. V trimming: 6 bases; J trimming: 0 bases; junction bases outside the gene matches: 10. The CDR3 runs to 17 residues.

CDR3 in amino acids: CASSLPSGLVYEQYF. CDR3 nucleotides: TGTGCCAGCAGTTTACCCAGCGGTCTAGTCTACGAGCAGTACTTC. The chain links TRBV28 to TRBJ2-7; D perhaps matches TRBD2 (5 bases). V was shortened by 2 bases and J by 3 bases, with 14 bases between the two germline ends. The germline CDR1 and CDR2 sequences are MDHEN and SYDVKM. The CDR3 consists of 15 residues. Filled out from reference TRBV28 and TRBJ2-7, the complete variable domain reads DVKVTQSSRYLVKRTGEKVFLECVQDMDHENMFWYRQDPGLGLRLIYFSYDVKMKEKGDIPEGYSVSREKKERFSLILESASTNQTSMYLCASSLPSGLVYEQYFGPGTRLTVT.

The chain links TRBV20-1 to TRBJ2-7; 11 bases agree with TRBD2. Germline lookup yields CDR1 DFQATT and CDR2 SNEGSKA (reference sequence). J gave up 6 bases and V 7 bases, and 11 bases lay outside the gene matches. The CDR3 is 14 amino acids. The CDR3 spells CSESRLAGGREQYF. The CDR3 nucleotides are TGCAGTGAGAGTAGGCTAGCGGGAGGACGCGAGCAGTACTTC.

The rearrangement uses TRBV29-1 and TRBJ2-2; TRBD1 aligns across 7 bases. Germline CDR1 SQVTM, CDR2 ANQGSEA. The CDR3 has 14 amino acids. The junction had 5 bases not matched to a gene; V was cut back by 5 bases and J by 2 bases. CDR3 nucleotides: TGCAGCGTTAGAGACAGGGCAAACACCGGGGAGCTGTTTTTT. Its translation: CSVRDRANTGELFF.

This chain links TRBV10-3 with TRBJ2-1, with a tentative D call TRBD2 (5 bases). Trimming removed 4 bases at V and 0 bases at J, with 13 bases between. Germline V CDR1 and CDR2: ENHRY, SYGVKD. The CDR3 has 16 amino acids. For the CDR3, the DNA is TGTGCCATCAGTGCTCTAGCCCCTAGCTCCTACAATGAGCAGTTCTTC. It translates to CAISALAPSSYNEQFF.

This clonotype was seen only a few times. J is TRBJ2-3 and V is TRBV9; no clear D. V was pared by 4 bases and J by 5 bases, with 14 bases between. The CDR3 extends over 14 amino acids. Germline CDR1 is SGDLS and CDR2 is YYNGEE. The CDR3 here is CASSPLAIRDTQYF. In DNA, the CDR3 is TGTGCCAGCAGCCCCCTGGCCATTCGAGATACGCAGTATTTT.